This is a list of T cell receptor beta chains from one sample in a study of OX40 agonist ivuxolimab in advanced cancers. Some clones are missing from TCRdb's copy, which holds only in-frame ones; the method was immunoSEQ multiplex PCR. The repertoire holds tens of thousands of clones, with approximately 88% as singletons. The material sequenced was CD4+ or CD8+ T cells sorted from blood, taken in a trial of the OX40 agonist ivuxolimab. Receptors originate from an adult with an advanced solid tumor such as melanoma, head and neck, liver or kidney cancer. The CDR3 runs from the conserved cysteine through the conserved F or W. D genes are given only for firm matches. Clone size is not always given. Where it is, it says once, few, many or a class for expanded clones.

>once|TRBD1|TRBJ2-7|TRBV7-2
CASSLAGTEGYEQYF
TGTGCCAGCAGCTTAGCGGGGACAGAGGGGTACGAGCAGTACTTC
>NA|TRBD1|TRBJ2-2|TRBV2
CASRAQGVTGELFF
TGTGCCAGCAGAGCACAGGGGGTCACCGGGGAGCTGTTTTTT
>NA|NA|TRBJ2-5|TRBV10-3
CAISEGGIPQETQYF
TGTGCCATCAGTGAAGGGGGAATACCCCAAGAGACCCAGTACTTC
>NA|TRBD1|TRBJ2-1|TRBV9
CASSVAYRGLYNEQFF
TGTGCCAGCAGCGTAGCTTACAGGGGGCTATACAATGAGCAGTTCTTC
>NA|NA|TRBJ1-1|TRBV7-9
CASSQSIQNTEAFF
TGTGCCAGCAGCCAATCCATTCAGAACACTGAAGCTTTCTTT
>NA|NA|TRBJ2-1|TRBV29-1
CSVWLTYNEQFF
TGCAGCGTTTGGCTTACATACAATGAGCAGTTCTTC
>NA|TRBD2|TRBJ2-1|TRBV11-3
CASSPRGSGGKYEQFF
TGTGCCAGCAGCCCCCGGGGTAGCGGGGGGAAGTATGAGCAGTTCTTC
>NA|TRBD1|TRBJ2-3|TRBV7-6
CASSVGQGTDTQYF
TGTGCCAGCAGCGTCGGACAGGGGACAGATACGCAGTATTTT
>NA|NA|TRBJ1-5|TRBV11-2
CASSLVGGAGQPQHF
TGTGCCAGCAGCTTAGTAGGGGGGGCGGGTCAGCCCCAGCATTTT
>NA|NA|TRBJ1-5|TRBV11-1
CASSLDYYQPQHF
TGTGCCAGCAGCTTAGACTATTATCAGCCCCAGCATTTT
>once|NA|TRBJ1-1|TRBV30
CAWSGQGIFLAEAFF
TGTGCCTGGAGTGGGCAGGGTATTTTTTTGGCTGAAGCTTTCTTT
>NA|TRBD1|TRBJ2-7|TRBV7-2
CASSGTGVYEQYF
TGTGCCAGCAGCGGAACAGGGGTGTACGAGCAGTACTTC
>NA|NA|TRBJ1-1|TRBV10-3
CAISAGVGVNTEAFF
TGTGCCATCAGTGCGGGGGTTGGCGTGAACACTGAAGCTTTCTTT
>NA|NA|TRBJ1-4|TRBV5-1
CASSLEQLNEKLFF
TGCGCCAGCAGCTTGGAACAGCTTAATGAAAAACTGTTTTTT
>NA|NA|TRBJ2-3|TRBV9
CASSPSPTDTQYF
TGTGCCAGCAGCCCCAGCCCCACAGATACGCAGTATTTT
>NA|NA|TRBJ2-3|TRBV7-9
CASSSSTDTQYF
TGTGCCAGCAGCTCTAGCACAGATACGCAGTATTTT
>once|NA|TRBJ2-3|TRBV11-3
CASVGPSTDTQYF
TGTGCCAGCGTCGGGCCTAGCACAGATACGCAGTATTTT
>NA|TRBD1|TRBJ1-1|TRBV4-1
CASSLGQGNTEAFF
TGCGCCAGCAGCCTAGGACAGGGAAACACTGAAGCTTTCTTT
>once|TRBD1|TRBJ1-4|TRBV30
CARQGPRLGEKLFF
TGTGCCAGACAGGGTCCCCGTCTGGGAGAAAAACTGTTTTTT
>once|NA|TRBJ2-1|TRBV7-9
CASSFNRENEQFF
TGTGCCAGCAGCTTCAACAGGGAGAATGAGCAGTTCTTC
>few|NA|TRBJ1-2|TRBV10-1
CASRLWGNYGYTF
TGCGCCAGCAGACTCTGGGGGAACTATGGCTACACCTTC
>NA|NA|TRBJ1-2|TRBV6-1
CASRTATNYGYTF
TGTGCCAGCAGGACAGCAACTAACTATGGCTACACCTTC
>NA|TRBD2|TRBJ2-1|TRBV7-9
CASSLVEAGVRGKQFF
TGTGCCAGCAGCTTAGTGGAAGCGGGAGTCCGTGGCAAGCAGTTCTTC
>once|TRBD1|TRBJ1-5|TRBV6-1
CASSERIGQGRQPQHF
TGTGCCAGCAGTGAAAGGATCGGACAGGGTAGGCAGCCCCAGCATTTT
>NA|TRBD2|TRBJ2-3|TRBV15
CATSRDRGGRDTQYF
TGTGCCACCAGCAGAGATCGGGGGGGCCGAGATACGCAGTATTTT
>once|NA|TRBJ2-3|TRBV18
CASSPAAVDTQYF
TGTGCCAGCTCACCCGCGGCGGTAGATACGCAGTATTTT
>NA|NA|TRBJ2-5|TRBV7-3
CASSLMGRRGETQYF
TGTGCCAGCAGCTTAATGGGGCGTCGGGGAGAGACCCAGTACTTC
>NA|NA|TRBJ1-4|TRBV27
CASSPLGVGSLPSRTNEKLFF
TGTGCCAGCAGTCCCCTAGGGGTGGGCAGCCTACCTAGTCGTACTAATGAAAAACTGTTTTTT
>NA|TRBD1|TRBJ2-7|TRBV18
CASSPPGTGYEQYF
TGTGCCAGCTCACCCCCAGGGACAGGCTACGAGCAGTACTTC
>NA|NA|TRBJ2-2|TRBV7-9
CASSLWRTDNTGELFF
TGTGCCAGCAGCTTATGGCGGACTGATAACACCGGGGAGCTGTTTTTT
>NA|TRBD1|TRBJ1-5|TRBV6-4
CASSVPPGDRSYSNQPQHF
TGTGCCAGCAGTGTGCCCCCGGGGGACAGATCATATAGCAATCAGCCCCAGCATTTT
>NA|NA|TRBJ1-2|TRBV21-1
CASSKALRTGYELGYTF
TGTGCCAGCAGCAAAGCCTTGAGAACAGGGTATGAGTTGGGCTACACCTTC
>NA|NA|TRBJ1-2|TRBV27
CASSFGGRMDYGYTF
TGTGCCAGCAGTTTCGGGGGGCGGATGGACTATGGCTACACCTTC
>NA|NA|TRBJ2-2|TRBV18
CASSLRTGKEGTGELFF
TGTGCCAGCTCACTACGAACAGGGAAGGAGGGAACCGGGGAGCTGTTTTTT
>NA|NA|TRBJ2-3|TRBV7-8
CASSPIVGARADTQYF
TGTGCCAGCAGCCCCATAGTGGGGGCGAGGGCAGATACGCAGTATTTT
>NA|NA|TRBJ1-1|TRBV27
CASRDLNTEAFF
TGTGCCAGCAGGGACCTGAACACTGAAGCTTTCTTT
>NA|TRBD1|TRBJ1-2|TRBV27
CASSLYRGYGYTF
TGTGCCAGCAGTTTATACAGGGGGTATGGCTACACCTTC
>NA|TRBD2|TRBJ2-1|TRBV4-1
CASSKSGSPNEQFF
TGCGCCAGCAGCAAAAGCGGGAGCCCCAATGAGCAGTTCTTC
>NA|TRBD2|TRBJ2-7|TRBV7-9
CASSFKGGSTYEQYF
TGTGCCAGCAGCTTTAAGGGCGGGAGTACCTACGAGCAGTACTTC
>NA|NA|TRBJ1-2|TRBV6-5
CASIPGGFGYTF
TGTGCCAGCATCCCCGGGGGGTTTGGCTACACCTTC
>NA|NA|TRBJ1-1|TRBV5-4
CASSLMGRRTAEAFF
TGTGCCAGCAGCTTGATGGGGAGGAGGACCGCTGAAGCTTTCTTT
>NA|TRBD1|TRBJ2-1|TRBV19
CASSPRGREQFF
TGTGCCAGTAGTCCGAGGGGGCGTGAGCAGTTCTTC
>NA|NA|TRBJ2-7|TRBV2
CASTAGGIYEQYF
TGTGCCAGCACCGCCGGTGGGATTTACGAGCAGTACTTC
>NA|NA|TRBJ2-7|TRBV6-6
CASSSDTSSYEQYF
TGTGCCAGCAGTTCCGACACTTCCTCCTACGAGCAGTACTTC
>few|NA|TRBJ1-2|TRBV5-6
CASSLGENRRQKGYTF
TGTGCCAGCAGCTTGGGAGAAAACAGGCGACAAAAGGGCTACACCTTC
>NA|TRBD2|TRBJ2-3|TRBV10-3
CAIRTSGETDTQYF
TGTGCCATCCGGACTAGCGGGGAGACAGATACGCAGTATTTT
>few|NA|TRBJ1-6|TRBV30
CAWSRSGGRNSPLHF
TGTGCCTGGAGTAGAAGCGGGGGGCGTAATTCACCCCTCCACTTT
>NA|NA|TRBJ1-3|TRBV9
CASSAGQAGNTIYF
TGTGCCAGCAGCGCTGGGCAGGCTGGAAACACCATATATTTT